This note documents a single T cell receptor beta chain sequence. Naive CD8 T cells underwent sorting with the CD8+CD4-CCR7+CD45RA+ definition. Previously described methods and listed TCR primers were employed for the bulk TCR libraries. TCRdb redid the calling of the PCR reads with MiXCR, one entry per CDR3 protein. Counted here are more than 85,000 distinct CDR3 sequences, 35% occurring once; the ten biggest clones make up 9.7%. The germline gives CDR1 SGHNT, CDR2 YYREEE (reference sequence). V lost 1 base, J lost 7 bases, and 18 bases lay in between. This CDR3 comprises 15 residues. The data were obtained in a study of molecular identifiers for immune sequencing clone quantification.

The chain uses TRBV5-4 and TRBJ2-7, with a possible D match to TRBD2 (6 bases). The specimen sequenced was naive CD8+ T cells from blood, with Jurkat cell RNA spiked in. Subset here: FACS-sorted CD8+CD4-CCR7+CD45RA+ naive T cells. This clonotype was obtained from a human donor in good health. Some libraries in this study had Jurkat cell RNA spiked in. CDR3 amino acids: CASSLSIAGPGEQYF. CDR3 DNA: TGTGCCAGCAGCTTGAGTATCGCGGGACCGGGGGAGCAGTACTTC.